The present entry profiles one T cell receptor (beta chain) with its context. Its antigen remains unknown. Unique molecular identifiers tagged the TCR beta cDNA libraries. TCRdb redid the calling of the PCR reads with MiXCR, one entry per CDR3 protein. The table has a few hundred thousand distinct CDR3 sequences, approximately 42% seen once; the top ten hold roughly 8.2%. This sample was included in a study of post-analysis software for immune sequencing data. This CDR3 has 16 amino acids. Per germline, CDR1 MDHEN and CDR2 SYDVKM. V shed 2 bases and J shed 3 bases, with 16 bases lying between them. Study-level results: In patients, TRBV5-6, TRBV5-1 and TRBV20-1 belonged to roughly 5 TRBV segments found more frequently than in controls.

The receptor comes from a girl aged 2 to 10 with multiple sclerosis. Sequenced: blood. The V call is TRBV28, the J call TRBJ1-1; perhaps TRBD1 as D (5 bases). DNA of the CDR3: TGTGCCAGCAGTTTACGGGGGGTGGGTTTCGACACTGAAGCTTTCTTT. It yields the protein CASSLRGVGFDTEAFF.